The 8 T cell receptor beta chains presented below share a single source sample, sequenced in a study of blood T cells in healthy people across ages. It was with a sample-barcoded 5' primer and a J-beta primer mix that a second PCR of roughly 7 to 12 cycles was run. TCRdb passed the 5' RACE reads through MiXCR, listing each CDR3 protein once. In the table there are 850,000 to 1,300,000 distinct CDR3 sequences, 40% to 55% of which are singletons. The sequencing input was blood. These receptor sequences come from a woman aged 60-75 years in good health.

This clonotype has just a few counts. This chain joins TRBV29-1 and TRBJ2-1; D may be TRBD2 (7 bases). CDR3 size: 14 residues. Germline loops: CDR1 SQVTM, CDR2 ANQGSEA. Trimming left V 6 bases short and J 6 bases short, with 18 bases between. CDR3: CSVEKGGGGNEQFF. CDR3 in DNA: TGCAGCGTCGAAAAGGGGGGAGGGGGCAATGAGCAGTTCTTC.

V usage is TRBV18 and J usage is TRBJ2-1, with TRBD2 matching 8 bases. The end of the DNA is better explained by TRBJ2-7, so the J call may be wrong. The germline V gene encodes CDR1 KGHSH and CDR2 LQKENI. The length of the CDR3 is 15 residues. The CDR3 sequence is CASSPAGGSYNEQYF. The CDR3, as DNA: TGTGCCAGCTCCCCCGCGGGAGGCTCCTACAATGAGCAGTACTTC.

This clonotype was seen only a few times. The genes are TRBV20-1 and TRBJ2-5, with 7 bases lining up with TRBD2. Losses at the gene ends were 4 bases for V and 0 bases for J; bases not matched to a gene: 11. CDR1 is DFQATT and CDR2 is SNEGSKA in the germline V gene (reference sequence). The CDR3 has 16 residues. Here the CDR3 DNA reads TGCAGTGCTAAACCGTTTCATGCGGGGGACCAAGAGACCCAGTACTTC. Protein: CSAKPFHAGDQETQYF.

This clonotype was seen a handful of times. The V gene is TRBV3-1, the J gene TRBJ2-5; weak D call: TRBD1 (5 bases). V dropped 6 bases and J dropped 2 bases, with 10 bases sitting between them. The length of the CDR3 is 13 residues. From germline, CDR1 is LGHDT and CDR2 YNNKEL (reference sequence). The CDR3 sequence is CASRFPGQETQYF. CDR3 nucleotides: TGTGCCAGCAGGTTCCCAGGGCAAGAGACCCAGTACTTC.

A single count supports this clonotype. J is TRBJ2-7 and V is TRBV4-1, with D perhaps assigned TRBD1 or TRBD2 (5 bases each). Trimming stripped 6 bases from V and 5 bases from J, with 14 bases between. This CDR3 region has 13 residues. The germline gives CDR1 MGHRA, CDR2 YSYEKL. The CDR3 region is CASRDLTADEQYF. The CDR3 coding sequence is TGCGCCAGCAGGGACCTGACAGCGGACGAGCAGTACTTC.

The V gene is TRBV2, the J gene TRBJ2-5, with D perhaps matching TRBD2 (6 bases). This CDR3 is 15 amino acids long. Germline V gene sequence: CDR1 SNHLY, CDR2 FYNNEI. The V gene lost 1 base and the J gene lost 7 bases, with 16 bases spanning the gap. The CDR3 DNA reads as TGTGCCAGCAGTGAAGTATGGGACTCCCTCTGGACCCAGTACTTC. Translation: CASSEVWDSLWTQYF.

This chain uses TRBV12-3 or TRBV12-4 with TRBJ2-1; 7 nucleotides line up with TRBD2. V gave up 1 base and J gave up 9 bases; unmatched junction bases: 6. The CDR3 consists of 14 residues. The CDR3 sequence: CASSLGGRVGEQFF. CDR3 coding DNA: TGTGCCAGCAGTTTAGGCGGGAGAGTCGGTGAGCAGTTCTTC.

This chain joins TRBV5-1 and TRBJ1-6; D is uncertain. The CDR3 has 15 residues. V lost 7 bases and J lost 11, with 22 bases in between. Per germline, CDR1 SGHRS and CDR2 YFSETQ. The chain's CDR3 is CASGLAGSGNPPLHF. For the CDR3, the DNA is TGCGCCAGCGGACTAGCGGGGTCGGGGAATCCACCCCTCCACTTT.